The present T cell receptor beta chain was sequenced within a study of OX40 agonist ivuxolimab in advanced cancers. The wider study: It was ivuxolimab, an agonistic anti-OX40 (CD134) antibody, that patients were treated with. General observations from the study: By week 6 at 0.1 to 3.0 mg/kg, blood CD4+ and CD8+ T cells had expanded clonally.

Remarks on this clone: The antigen remains undetermined.

The CDR3 covers 17 residues. The germline V gene has CDR1 LGHNT and CDR2 FRNRAP. Trimming took 2 bases from V and 0 from J, leaving 14 bases between them. Libraries were prepared by immunoSEQ multiplex PCR; TCRdb keeps only in-frame clonotypes and omits some of them. This sample has around 58,000 clones, with 65% to 85% found just once. The sequenced sample was CD4+ or CD8+ T cells sorted from blood, obtained in a trial of the OX40 agonist ivuxolimab. V gene TRBV12-5 combines with J gene TRBJ1-5; weak D call: TRBD1 (6 bases). The sequence derives from an adult with an advanced solid tumor such as melanoma, head and neck, liver or kidney cancer. CDR3 sequence: CASGLTPGEYSNQPQHF. Written as DNA, the CDR3 is TGTGCTAGTGGTTTGACCCCAGGGGAGTATAGCAATCAGCCCCAGCATTTT.